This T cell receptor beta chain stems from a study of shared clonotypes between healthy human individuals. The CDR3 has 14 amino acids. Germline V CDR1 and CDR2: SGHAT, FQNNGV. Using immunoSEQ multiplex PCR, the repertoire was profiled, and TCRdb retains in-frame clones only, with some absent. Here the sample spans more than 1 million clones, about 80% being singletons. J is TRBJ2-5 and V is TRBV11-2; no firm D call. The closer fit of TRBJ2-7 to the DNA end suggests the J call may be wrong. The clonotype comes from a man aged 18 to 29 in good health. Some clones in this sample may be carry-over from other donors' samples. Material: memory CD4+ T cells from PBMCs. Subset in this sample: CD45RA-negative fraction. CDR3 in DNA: TGTGCCAGCAGCCTGAGGACCCAGACCTACGAGCAGTACTTC. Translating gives CASSLRTQTYEQYF.